This T cell receptor (beta chain) was recorded in a study of shared clonotypes between healthy human individuals. Positively selected for CCR7, the CD45RO-negative cells used as naive CD8 cells excluded terminally differentiated effector memory CD45RA+ cells. The assay was immunoSEQ multiplex PCR, and TCRdb's table has in-frame clones only and misses some. This sample has 750,000 to 1,000,000 clones, with more than 85% found just once. This CDR3 comprises 15 residues. Germline CDR1 is SGHDN and CDR2 is FVKESK. The V segment lost 2 bases and the J segment 4 bases; nucleotides outside the gene matches: 5.

The sequenced sample consisted of naive CD8+ T cells sorted from blood. The chain couples TRBV14 to TRBJ2-1; TRBD2 matches 7 bases. This receptor was identified in a man aged 30-40 years in good health. CDR3 loop: CASSQLGGGYNEQFF. DNA of the CDR3: TGTGCCAGCAGCCAATTGGGGGGAGGGTACAATGAGCAGTTCTTC.